This T cell receptor beta chain was sequenced for a study of T cell responses to AZD1222 COVID-19 vaccine. As to this clone: Its antigen is not known.

General study results and limits: Dominant CD4 TCR responses targeted spike regions 160-218 and 743-854.

Repertoires were generated with immunoSEQ multiplex PCR, while TCRdb's copy carries only in-frame clones and drops some. The sample yields approximately 200,000 clones, 80% to 95% seen once. The TCR comes from an adult who received the AZD1222 COVID-19 vaccine. The starting material was peripheral blood, obtained 28 days after the second AZD1222 dose.

The CDR3 nucleotides read TGTGCCACCACCCTCCGCCGGGACAGGGCTTTTTTGAACACTGAAGCTTTCTTT. This codes for CATTLRRDRAFLNTEAFF. The J gene is TRBJ1-1, the V gene TRBV28; 9 bases fit TRBD1. The CDR3 sequence is 18 residues long. Germline CDR1 is MDHEN and CDR2 is SYDVKM. J was trimmed by 0 bases and V by 10 bases; bases with no gene match: 18.